These 20 T cell receptor beta chains were all obtained from the same sample, sequenced in a study of T cells after yellow fever vaccination. TCRdb independently ran MiXCR on the 5' RACE reads; one entry per CDR3 protein. The sample lists roughly 520,000 distinct CDR3 sequences, 20% to 25% occurring once. The source material was PBMCs, sampled about 20 days after the first yellow fever vaccination. The receptors shown here come from a man younger than 30 who received the YFV17D yellow fever vaccine.

The chain couples TRBV4-3 to TRBJ2-3; D may match TRBD1 or TRBD2 (6 bases each). Germline V gene lookup returns CDR1 LGHNA and CDR2 YSLEER. Trimming shortened V by 1 base and J by 3 bases, and 14 bases separated the two germline ends. The CDR3 sequence is 16 residues long. DNA of the CDR3: TGCGCCAGCAGCCAAGCTTTTACAGGGAGGACAGATACGCAGTATTTT. Amino acids: CASSQAFTGRTDTQYF.

This chain joins TRBV20-1 and TRBJ1-2; D is unresolved. The CDR3 is 12 residues long. Germline assignment: CDR1 DFQATT and CDR2 SNEGSKA (reference sequence). V was shortened by 5 bases and J by 4 bases, with 11 bases between the two germline ends. The CDR3 nucleotides are TGCAGTGCTCCGGACGGTCCCTATGGCTACACCTTC. It specifies CSAPDGPYGYTF.

The J gene is TRBJ2-5, the V gene TRBV20-1; maybe TRBD1 (6 bases). This CDR3 is built from 12 residues. Germline V gives CDR1 DFQATT, CDR2 SNEGSKA (reference sequence). V lost 3 bases, J lost 3 bases, and 8 bases lay in between. The CDR3: CSASKGEETQYF. In nucleotides, the CDR3 is TGCAGTGCTAGTAAGGGGGAAGAGACCCAGTACTTC.

This clonotype was counted a few times. This sequence joins TRBV20-1 and TRBJ2-1; 8 positions agree with TRBD2. The V gene end was trimmed by 6 bases and the J gene end by 4 bases; junction bases not matched to a gene: 8. This CDR3 is 14 amino acids long. Germline values: CDR1 DFQATT, CDR2 SNEGSKA (reference sequence). The chain's CDR3 is CSAISGGRYNEQFF. In DNA, the CDR3 is TGCAGTGCAATAAGCGGGGGCAGATACAATGAGCAGTTCTTC.

This chain connects TRBV18 to TRBJ2-7; TRBD2 aligns across 8 bases. The CDR3 is 15 residues long. V gave up 1 base and J gave up 4 bases; unmatched junction bases: 6. The V gene's germline CDR1 is KGHSH and CDR2 LQKENI. CDR3 bases: TGTGCCAGCTCACCACTTCCTAGCGGGCCTTACGAGCAGTACTTC. It translates to CASSPLPSGPYEQYF.

This clonotype has just a few counts. The V call is TRBV5-1, the J call TRBJ2-5; D not resolved. Trimming removed 4 bases from V and 5 bases from J, with 18 bases in between. The CDR3 is 15 residues long. Germline lookup yields CDR1 SGHRS and CDR2 YFSETQ. The CDR3 protein is CASSPGGRTRETQYF. CDR3 sequence (DNA): TGCGCCAGCAGCCCCGGTGGTAGGACGAGGGAGACCCAGTACTTC. Full variable domain (missing parts from reference TRBV5-1 and TRBJ2-5): KAGVTQTPRYLIKTRGQQVTLSCSPISGHRSVSWYQQTPGQGLQFLFEYFSETQRNKGNFPGRFSGRQFSNSRSEMNVSTLELGDSALYLCASSPGGRTRETQYFGPGTRLLVL.

This clonotype has a handful of counts. This chain links TRBV24-1 with TRBJ2-3; 8 bases align to TRBD2. The length of the CDR3 is 16 residues. CDR1 and CDR2 from the germline V gene are KGHDR and SFDVKD. Losses at the gene ends were 6 bases for V and 0 bases for J; bases not matched to a gene: 7. Written as DNA, the CDR3 is TGTGCCACCAGTCCCGGGACTAGGGGTAGCACAGATACGCAGTATTTT. Protein product: CATSPGTRGSTDTQYF.

The rearrangement uses TRBV7-2 and TRBJ2-5, with no clear D. The CDR3 consists of 13 residues. The germline V gene encodes CDR1 SGHTA and CDR2 FQGNSA. Trimming shortened V by 3 bases and J by 1 base, and 6 bases separated the two germline ends. CDR3 sequence reads: CASSFPSQETQYF. CDR3 in DNA: TGTGCCAGCAGCTTTCCCTCCCAAGAGACCCAGTACTTC. The variable domain in full, completed from reference TRBV7-2 and TRBJ2-5, reads GAGVSQSPSNKVTEKGKDVELRCDPISGHTALYWYRQSLGQGLEFLIYFQGNSAPDKSGLPSDRFSAERTGGSVSTLTIQRTQQEDSAVYLCASSFPSQETQYFGPGTRLLVL.

This clonotype was found a few times. The chain uses TRBV28 and TRBJ1-1; 11 bases map to TRBD1. Germline trimming cut 3 bases from V and 7 bases from J; bases unmatched to any gene: 7. Germline CDR1 reads MDHEN; CDR2 reads SYDVKM. The CDR3 extends over 15 amino acids. CDR3 sequence reads: CASSLGDRGKGEAFF. The CDR3, as DNA: TGTGCCAGCAGTTTGGGGGACAGGGGGAAGGGTGAAGCTTTCTTT.

This clonotype appeared a few times. The rearrangement links TRBV7-2 to TRBJ2-7; 7 bases match TRBD2. The CDR3 spans 15 residues. CDR1 is SGHTA, CDR2 FQGNSA, per germline. The V segment lost 5 bases and the J segment 2 bases; nucleotides outside the gene matches: 9. CDR3: CASSQPRLAAYEQYF. CDR3 coding DNA: TGTGCCAGCAGCCAGCCGAGACTAGCAGCCTACGAGCAGTACTTC.

This chain uses TRBV28 with TRBJ1-6; weak D call: TRBD1 (5 bases). The CDR3 is 15 amino acids. Trimming stripped 1 base from V and 7 bases from J, with 11 bases between. CDR1 and CDR2 (germline): MDHEN, SYDVKM. The CDR3 region has the DNA TGTGCCAGCAGTTTATCGGGGCCAGGGAATTCACCCCTCCACTTT. Translating gives CASSLSGPGNSPLHF.

This clonotype was counted between two and nine times. The chain carries TRBV20-1 and TRBJ2-7, with a tentative D call TRBD1 (5 bases). Per the germline V gene, CDR1 is DFQATT and CDR2 is SNEGSKA (reference sequence). The CDR3 runs to 14 residues. Trimming pared 3 bases from V and 3 bases from J, leaving 15 bases between. CDR3 coding DNA: TGCAGTGCTAGTGGGGCAGTCAACGTCTACGAGCAGTACGTC. Its translation is CSASGAVNVYEQYV.

This rearrangement joins TRBV20-1 to TRBJ1-2, with D possibly matching TRBD1 (5 bases). Germline loops: CDR1 DFQATT, CDR2 SNEGSKA (reference sequence). The CDR3 contains 13 residues. Deletions cut 5 bases from V and 2 bases from J, with 12 bases between. As DNA, the CDR3 is TGCAGTGCTCGGGGGAGATCCAACTATGGCTACACCTTC. Translated: CSARGRSNYGYTF.

Only a few counts were recorded for this clonotype. The chain links TRBV9 to TRBJ1-4, with a possible D match to TRBD1 (5 bases). Germline CDR1 reads SGDLS; CDR2 reads YYNGEE. The CDR3 has 13 amino acids. V was shortened by 5 bases and J by 7 bases, with 12 bases between the two germline ends. The CDR3 DNA sequence: TGTGCCAGCAGTCAAGACCAGGGTGAAAAACTGTTTTTT. Protein: CASSQDQGEKLFF.

Worth noting for this clonotype: At one end the junction does not follow the germline gene, possibly because of a read error. V and J are TRBV7-7 and TRBJ1-5; D is unclear. This CDR3 has 13 amino acids. Germline assignment: CDR1 SSHAT and CDR2 FNYEAQ (reference sequence). CDR3 loop: CASSGDWGRTQHF. For the CDR3, the DNA is TGTGCTAGCAGCGGAGACTGGGGAAGGACCCAGCATTTT.

To note about this clonotype: This is likely a read error, given that the CDR3 carries no conserved phenylalanine or tryptophan at its end. The J gene is TRBJ2-2, the V gene TRBV3-1, with D hard to call. The CDR3 covers 14 residues. Trimming stripped 5 bases from V and 9 bases from J, with 16 bases between. Germline lookup yields CDR1 LGHDT and CDR2 YNNKEL (reference sequence). CDR3 in amino acids: CASSSGVPSWELFC. The CDR3 DNA is TGTGCCAGCAGCTCTGGGGTCCCCAGCTGGGAGCTGTTTTGT.

The table lists this clonotype with a few counts. This chain connects TRBV7-2 to TRBJ2-2, with D possibly being TRBD1 or TRBD2 (6 bases each). From germline, CDR1 is SGHTA and CDR2 FQGNSA. The V end lost 6 bases, the J end lost 8 bases, and 19 bases lay between the germline ends. This CDR3 contains 15 residues. The CDR3 DNA sequence: TGTGCCAGCAGAGATGGGGGGCCAGCCGGAGGGGAGCTGTTTTTT. Amino acid sequence: CASRDGGPAGGELFF.

This clonotype was seen only a few times. The chain uses TRBV28 and TRBJ2-7, with 12 positions matching TRBD2. The CDR3 is 15 residues long. V lost 5 bases and J lost 3; bases outside the gene matches: 5. Germline values: CDR1 MDHEN, CDR2 SYDVKM. CDR3 DNA sequence: TGTGCCAGCAGTGGACTAGCGGGGACTTACTACGAGCAGTACGTC. This translates into CASSGLAGTYYEQYV.

This clonotype has just a few counts. This chain uses TRBV3-1 with TRBJ1-5; D gene ambiguous. Between the trimmed V and J ends, which lost 3 bases and 5 bases, there was a span of 14 bases. This CDR3 has 15 amino acids. Germline-derived CDR1 and CDR2 are LGHDT and YNNKEL (reference sequence). CDR3 region: CASSHTNKGDQPQHF. CDR3 DNA: TGTGCCAGCAGCCATACGAATAAGGGAGATCAGCCCCAGCATTTT.

This clonotype showed up many times. The chain combines TRBV29-1 with TRBJ2-7; D is possibly TRBD1 (6 bases). Trimming shortened V by 4 bases and J by 6 bases, and 16 bases separated the two germline ends. Germline V lookup: CDR1 SQVTM, CDR2 ANQGSEA. There are 13 residues in the CDR3. CDR3 amino acids: CSVAPDRKGEQYF. CDR3 DNA sequence: TGCAGCGTTGCTCCTGACAGGAAGGGCGAGCAGTACTTC.